A single sample is the source of the 19 T cell receptor beta chains below, sequenced in a study of T cells in women clearing cervical HPV infection. Here immunoSEQ multiplex PCR was the method, and the copy in TCRdb shows in-frame clones only, minus some. The repertoire table contains roughly 14,000 clones. The sequenced sample consisted of blood buffy coat. The receptors here all came from a woman aged 18 to 75 with a cervical HPV16 infection that either progressed to CIN3+ or cleared (not recorded which).

Turning to this clone: The read is 3 residues too short to cover the CDR3 end, so that end is filled in from the germline J gene. The V call is TRBV11-3, the J call TRBJ1-1, with D unclear. Trimming left V 5 bases short and J 0 bases short, with 10 bases between. The germline V gene encodes CDR1 SGHNT and CDR2 YENEEA. CDR3 length equals 14 residues. CDR3 DNA, as far as it was read: TGTGCCAGCAGCCTTACAGCTATGAACACTGAA. Translating it yields CASSLTAMNTE. The complete CDR3 sequence is CASSLTAMNTEAFF. Full variable domain (missing parts from reference TRBV11-3 and TRBJ1-1): EAGVVQSPRYKIIEKKQPVAFWCNPISGHNTLYWYLQNLGQGPELLIRYENEEAVDDSQLPKDRFSAERLKGVDSTLKIQPAELGDSAVYLCASSLTAMNTEAFFGQGTRLTVV.

Turning to this clone: The CDR3 goes on 3 residues after the read ends, and that part is filled in from the germline J gene. V is TRBV2 and J is TRBJ2-3; perhaps TRBD2 as D (5 bases). CDR3 length: 13 residues. Germline lookup yields CDR1 SNHLY and CDR2 FYNNEI. V gave up 7 bases and J gave up 6 bases, with 14 bases separating them. CDR3 region: CASNSDLRDTQYF. Incomplete CDR3 DNA: TGTGCCAGCAACTCGGACTTAAGGGATACG.

As for this clone: The CDR3 extends 3 residues past the end of the read, so its final part is completed from the germline J gene. The V gene is TRBV5-1, the J gene TRBJ2-2; D may be TRBD1 (6 bases). Germline CDR1 is SGHRS and CDR2 is YFSETQ. This CDR3 comprises 15 residues. Between the trimmed V and J ends, which lost 4 bases and 0 bases, there was a span of 10 bases. Partial CDR3 DNA: TGCGCCAGCAGCGCAAACAGGGCGAACACCGGGGAG. It translates to CASSANRANTGE. Given in full, the CDR3 is CASSANRANTGELFF.

On this clone: The sequence runs out 3 residues before the end of the CDR3; the remainder is reconstructed from the germline J gene. The V call is TRBV7-9, the J call TRBJ2-3; D ambiguous. CDR1 is SEHNR and CDR2 is FQNEAQ in the germline V gene (reference sequence). The ends were cut back, 0 bases at V and 2 bases at J, with 9 bases in the middle. This CDR3 has 15 amino acids. CDR3 sequence reads: CASSLARPPTDTQYF. Incomplete CDR3 DNA: TGTGCCAGCAGCTTAGCCAGGCCCCCCACAGATACG.

Regarding this clone: The CDR3 goes on 3 residues after the read ends, and that part is filled in from the germline J gene. This same CDR3 is encoded by further DNA sequences in the sample. V is TRBV20-1 and J is TRBJ1-3, with TRBD1 as a possible D gene (5 bases). The CDR3 contains 15 residues. V was pared by 0 bases and J by 0 bases, with 9 bases between. Germline V CDR1 and CDR2: DFQATT, SNEGSKA (reference sequence). The CDR3 region is CSARDPRDSGNTIYF. The DNA read from the CDR3 is TGCAGTGCTAGAGATCCCAGGGACTCTGGAAACACC.

Turning to this clone: The CDR3 extends 3 residues past the end of the read, so its final part is completed from the germline J gene. The V and J genes are TRBV7-2 and TRBJ1-2; D is unclear. Trimming took off 5 bases at V and 1 base at J, with 14 bases between the two ends. The germline gives CDR1 SGHTA, CDR2 FQGNSA. The CDR3 spans 15 residues. CDR3 DNA, as far as it was read: TGTGCCAGCAGCCCCATGTACTCCGATAACTATGGC. Its protein product is CASSPMYSDNYG. Given in full, the CDR3 is CASSPMYSDNYGYTF.

As concerns this clone: From the germline J gene comes the end of the CDR3, since the read stops 3 residues before it. The chain carries TRBV15 and TRBJ1-5; D unresolved. The CDR3 is made up of 13 amino acids. In germline, CDR1 is LNHNV, CDR2 YYDKDF (reference sequence). Deletions cut 0 bases from V and 5 bases from J, with 5 bases between. The sequenced CDR3 bases are TGTGCCACCAGCAGAGATCAGGATCAGCCC. The encoded protein is CATSRDQDQP. In full, the CDR3 is CATSRDQDQPQHF.

About this clone: The junction departs from the called germline gene at one end, perhaps through a read error. The CDR3 loop is CASSQDRFSYEQYF. The CDR3 DNA, read in part, is TGCGCCAGCAGCCAGGACAGGTTCTCCTACGAG. The chain has TRBV4-2 and TRBJ2-7; TRBD1 matches at 7 bases. The CDR3 end falls 3 residues outside the read, so it is completed with the germline J gene. This CDR3 contains 14 residues. The germline V gene has CDR1 LGHNA and CDR2 YNFKEQ.

For this clone: The read gets to within 3 residues of the CDR3 end, and the germline J gene fills in the rest. The rearrangement uses TRBV7-3 and TRBJ1-2; no clear D gene. CDR3 length equals 15 residues. Germline lookup yields CDR1 SGHTA and CDR2 FQGTGA. The sequenced part of the CDR3 DNA is TGTGCCAGCAGCCCGAGCGGGCGCTCCTACAATGAC. It specifies CASSPSGRSYND. The whole CDR3 reads CASSPSGRSYNDYTF.

Concerning this clone itself: The read halts 3 residues ahead of the CDR3 end, with the missing end drawn from the germline J gene. The genes are TRBV20-1 and TRBJ2-2; the D is unclear. This CDR3 is built from 13 residues. Germline CDR1 and CDR2: DFQATT and SNEGSKA (reference sequence). CDR3 DNA (partial): TGCAGTGCTAGTCGGTCCTATAATTCACCG. As protein: CSASRSYNSP. The CDR3 reads in full as CSASRSYNSPLFF.

Comment on this clone: The sequence runs out 3 residues before the end of the CDR3; the remainder is reconstructed from the germline J gene. This chain joins TRBV6-2 or TRBV6-3 and TRBJ1-3, with a weak D call TRBD1 (6 bases). Germline CDR1 MNHEY, CDR2 SVGEGT. There are 14 residues in the CDR3. The CDR3 is CASSPGQRSPTIYF. CDR3 DNA, as far as it was read: TGTGCCAGCAGTCCCGGACAGAGATCCCCTACC.

CDR3 DNA, as far as it was read: TGTGCCAGTAGTATGCAGGTCAGCTCTGGGGCCAACGTG. It specifies CASSMQVSSGANV. The CDR3 in full is CASSMQVSSGANVLFF. This rearrangement joins TRBV19 to TRBJ2-2; TRBD1 is a possible D gene (5 bases). The read comes to an end 3 residues before the CDR3 does, leaving the germline J gene to fill in the end. CDR3 length equals 16 residues. Germline values: CDR1 LNHDA, CDR2 SQIVND (reference sequence).

A note on this clone: The sequence runs out 3 residues before the end of the CDR3; the remainder is reconstructed from the germline J gene. The chain links TRBV14 to TRBJ1-2; D not resolved. V shed 0 bases and J shed 2 bases, with 10 bases lying between them. Germline V gene sequence: CDR1 SGHDN, CDR2 FVKESK. The CDR3 covers 15 residues. The DNA read from the CDR3 is TGTGCCAGCAGCCAAGATCGAGGCAGGAACTATGGC. The encoded protein is CASSQDRGRNYG. The full CDR3 reads CASSQDRGRNYGYTF.

Comment on this clone: The sequence runs out 3 residues before the end of the CDR3; the remainder is reconstructed from the germline J gene. The chain uses TRBV7-9 and TRBJ2-7; 10 bases map to TRBD2. The CDR3 contains 15 residues. CDR1 and CDR2 (germline): SEHNR, FQNEAQ (reference sequence). V lost 5 bases and J lost 2; bases outside the gene matches: 6. CDR3 residues: CASSRGLAAPYEQYF. The part of the CDR3 DNA that was read is TGTGCCAGCAGCCGAGGACTAGCGGCCCCCTACGAG.

In the case of this clone: The read terminates 3 residues before the CDR3 end, so the remaining end is supplied by the germline J gene. The rearrangement uses TRBV28 and TRBJ2-2; 7 bases line up with TRBD1. The CDR3 sequence is 16 residues long. From germline, CDR1 is MDHEN and CDR2 SYDVKM. V was pared by 5 bases and J by 0 bases, with 6 bases of the junction left unmatched. The part of the CDR3 DNA that was read is TGTGCCAGCAGTCCTGGGACAGCAACGAACACCGGGGAG. Its translation is CASSPGTATNTGE. The entire CDR3 reads CASSPGTATNTGELFF.

With respect to this clone: The read gets to within 3 residues of the CDR3 end, and the germline J gene fills in the rest. The genes are TRBV6-2 or TRBV6-3 and TRBJ2-3; 7 bases agree with TRBD1. CDR1 and CDR2 from the germline V gene are MNHEY and SVGEGT. The CDR3 is 14 residues long. The CDR3 DNA, read in part, is TGTGCCAGCAGCGCCGACAGGGTTGGGGAGACG. Amino acid sequence: CASSADRVGET. The complete CDR3 protein is CASSADRVGETQYF.

On this clone: The read falls 3 residues short of the CDR3 end, and the missing part is taken from the germline J gene. The chain links TRBV6-2 or TRBV6-3 to TRBJ2-7; TRBD1 agrees at 7 bases. CDR3 length equals 14 residues. Germline assignment: CDR1 MNHEY and CDR2 SVGEGT. V shed 6 bases, J shed 4 bases, and the junction held 9 bases outside the gene matches. CDR3 sequence: CASRDRFLSYEQYF. The part of the CDR3 DNA that was read is TGTGCCAGCAGGGACAGGTTTTTATCGTACGAG.

Regarding this clone: The read ends 3 residues shy of where the CDR3 ends; the end is completed using the germline J gene. The V gene is TRBV5-4, the J gene TRBJ2-1; a possible D gene is TRBD1 (6 bases). There are 15 residues in the CDR3. Trimming left V 4 bases short and J 3 bases short, with 14 bases between. Germline V gene lookup returns CDR1 SGHNT and CDR2 YYREEE (reference sequence). CDR3 in amino acids: CASSGGQLSYNEQFF. The part of the CDR3 DNA that was read is TGTGCCAGCAGCGGAGGACAGTTGAGCTACAATGAG.

Turning to this clone: Read data end 3 residues before the CDR3 end; the end is taken from the germline J gene. The chain links TRBV19 to TRBJ1-5; D gene uncertain. CDR3 length equals 16 residues. The germline V and J ends were trimmed by 2 bases and 0 bases, with 11 bases remaining between them. Germline V CDR1 and CDR2: LNHDA, SQIVND (reference sequence). Here the CDR3 reads CASSIMSTYSNQPQHF. CDR3 DNA (partial): TGTGCCAGTAGTATAATGAGCACTTATAGCAATCAGCCC.